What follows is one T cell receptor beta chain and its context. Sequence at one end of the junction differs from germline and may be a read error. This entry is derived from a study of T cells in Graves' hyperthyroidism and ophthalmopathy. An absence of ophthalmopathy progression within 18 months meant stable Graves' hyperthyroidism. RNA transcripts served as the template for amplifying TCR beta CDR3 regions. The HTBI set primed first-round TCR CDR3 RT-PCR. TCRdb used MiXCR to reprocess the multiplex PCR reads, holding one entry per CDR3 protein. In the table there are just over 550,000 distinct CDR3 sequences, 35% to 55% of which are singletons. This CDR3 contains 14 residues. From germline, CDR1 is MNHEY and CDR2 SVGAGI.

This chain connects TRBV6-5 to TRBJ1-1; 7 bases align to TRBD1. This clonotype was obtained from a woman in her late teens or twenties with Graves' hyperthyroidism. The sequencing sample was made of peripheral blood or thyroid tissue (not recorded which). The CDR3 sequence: CASSETGEVTEAFF. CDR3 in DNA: TGTGCCAGCAGTGAAACAGGGGAAGTCACTGAGGCTTTCTTT.